The subject of this entry is one TCR beta chain. As yet, its antigen is unknown. Mismatch with germline at one junction end may stem from a read error. The CDR3 sequence is 17 residues long. CDR1 and CDR2 from the germline V gene are ENHRY and SYGVKD. These data originate in a study of post-analysis software for immune sequencing data. Researchers reported that TCR beta cDNA libraries carried unique molecular identifiers. Input populations of roughly 0.85 to 11 million T cells gave rise to approximately 480,000 cDNA molecules. TCRdb re-called the PCR reads with MiXCR, one entry per CDR3 protein. The data show around 440,000 distinct CDR3 sequences, roughly 45% seen once. Notes on the study in general: When patients were compared with controls, four or five TRBV segments were more frequent, TRBV5-6, TRBV5-1 and TRBV20-1 among them. Samples from a shared batch, those prepared together, strongly co-clustered by F measure.

V and J are TRBV10-3 and TRBJ2-2, with 7 bases that match TRBD2. Sequences were obtained from blood. This receptor was obtained from a girl between 10 and 17 years old with multiple sclerosis. CDR3 region: CAISGVAGGLNTGEPFF. The CDR3 bases are TGTGCCATCAGTGGAGTAGCGGGCGGGCTGAACACCGGGGAGCCGTTTTTT.